These T cell receptor beta chains were read from a single sample in a study of T cells in Graves' hyperthyroidism and ophthalmopathy. Each CDR3 protein is one row after TCRdb ran MiXCR on the multiplex PCR reads. The sample yields a few hundred thousand distinct CDR3 sequences, 15% seen once. The sequenced material came from blood. These receptor sequences come from a woman aged 30 to 39 with Graves' hyperthyroidism. Each CDR3 is given with its conserved first and last residue. Each record gives: clone size, D gene, V gene, J gene, CDR3 DNA, CDR3 protein. A D gene is named only where the DNA matches it firmly. The size entry is marked missing in some rows and otherwise reads once, few, many or a size class.

>.|TRBD2|TRBV2|TRBJ2-3
TGTGCCAGCAGTACCGGACTAGCGGGAGGAGCGGTAACAGATACGCAGTATTTT
CASSTGLAGGAVTDTQYF
>.|.|TRBV24-1|TRBJ1-1
TGTGCCACCAGTGCCCCGGACACGGCTCAAGCTTTCTTT
CATSAPDTAQAFF
>.|.|TRBV7-9|TRBJ1-5
TGTGCCAGCAGCCATGGGGAGTTATATCATAGCAATCAGCCCCAGCATTTT
CASSHGELYHSNQPQHF
>many|TRBD2|TRBV27|TRBJ2-5
TGTGCCAGCAGCCCCGGGACTAGCGGACAGACCCAGTACTTC
CASSPGTSGQTQYF
>.|TRBD2|TRBV13|TRBJ2-7
TGTGCCAGCAGCTTAGCACAGGGACTGGGGACTAGCGTAAACTACGAGCAGTACTTC
CASSLAQGLGTSVNYEQYF
>.|TRBD1|TRBV2|TRBJ2-7
TGTGCCAGCAGTGACTCGGACAGGGAAGAGCAGTACTTC
CASSDSDREEQYF
>many|TRBD2|TRBV20-1|TRBJ2-7
TGCAGTGCTTACCAGCGGGGGTACGAGCAGTACTTC
CSAYQRGYEQYF
>few|.|TRBV27|TRBJ2-5
TGTGCCAGCACCCTCAAAGGGACTGGGAGGGAGACCCAGTACTTC
CASTLKGTGRETQYF
>many|.|TRBV20-1|TRBJ2-7
TGCAGTCAACAGGTTTACTCCTACGAGCAGTACTTC
CSQQVYSYEQYF
>many|.|TRBV20-1|TRBJ1-4
TGCAGTGCTCCGGGACCCCTTAATGAAAAACTGTTTTTT
CSAPGPLNEKLFF
>.|.|TRBV6-2/TRBV6-3|TRBJ2-1
TGTGCCAGCAGCACCCACCGCGGCGCCGACAATGAGCAGTTCTTC
CASSTHRGADNEQFF
>few|TRBD1|TRBV19|TRBJ1-5
TGTGCCAGTAGTATTTCGGGACAGAATAATCAGCCCCAGCATTTT
CASSISGQNNQPQHF
>few|TRBD2|TRBV9|TRBJ2-1
TGTGCCAGCAGCGTCTCGGGAGGAACCTACAATGAGCAGTTCTTC
CASSVSGGTYNEQFF
>many|TRBD1|TRBV20-1|TRBJ1-1
TGCAGTTGGACAGGGCGGGGAACTGAAGCTTTCTTT
CSWTGRGTEAFF
>few|TRBD2|TRBV28|TRBJ2-3
TGTGCCAGCAGCCAGCTAGCGGGAGGGCTTACAGATACGCAGTATTTT
CASSQLAGGLTDTQYF
>many|TRBD2|TRBV13|TRBJ2-3
TGTGCCAGCAGCTTAGTGGCGGGGGGCACAGATACGCAGTATTTT
CASSLVAGGTDTQYF
>.|.|TRBV25-1|TRBJ2-2
TGTGCCAGCAGAACAGTTACCGGGGAGCTGTTTTTT
CASRTVTGELFF
>many|.|TRBV27|TRBJ2-4
TGTGCCAGCAGTTCAGGGGGGGACATTCAGTACTTC
CASSSGGDIQYF
>many|TRBD1|TRBV3-1|TRBJ2-5
TGTGCCAGCAGCATAGGGACAGGGCATATCATGAAAGAGACCCAGTACTTC
CASSIGTGHIMKETQYF
>many|.|TRBV5-1|TRBJ1-1
TGCGCCAGCAGCTGGGTTCAGAACACTGAAGCTTTCTTT
CASSWVQNTEAFF
>.|TRBD2|TRBV5-5|TRBJ2-2
TGTGCCAGCAGCTTGTGGGGGGGAGCGAACACCGGGGAGCTGTTTTTT
CASSLWGGANTGELFF
>.|.|TRBV24-1|TRBJ2-2
TGTGCCACCAGTGACCGGAGGGGGGAGCTGTTTTTT
CATSDRRGELFF
>.|.|TRBV4-1|TRBJ2-6
TGCGCCAGCAGCCAGGTACCCGGCGCGGCCAACGTCCTGACTTTC
CASSQVPGAANVLTF
>.|TRBD2|TRBV4-2|TRBJ2-3
TGTGCCAGCAGCCAAGCGGCCCGCCGCGGGAGTGTCCCAGATACGCAGTATTTT
CASSQAARRGSVPDTQYF
>many|.|TRBV27|TRBJ2-4
TGTGCCAGCAGTTTTGATGTGAAAAACATTCAGTACTTC
CASSFDVKNIQYF
>many|.|TRBV28|TRBJ1-2
TGTGCCAGCTCCGGGACGATTGACTATGGCTACACCTTC
CASSGTIDYGYTF
>few|.|TRBV5-5|TRBJ2-6
TGTGCCAGCAGCCCCCGCGGGACCAGCTCTGGGGCCAACGTCCTGACTTTC
CASSPRGTSSGANVLTF
>many|.|TRBV30|TRBJ1-5
TGTGCCTGGAGTGTAAGGCGGGGAGGAGGGCAGCCCCAGCATTTT
CAWSVRRGGGQPQHF
>many|TRBD1|TRBV30|TRBJ2-7
TGTGCCTGTAAACCCGGGACAGGGGTTGGAGAGCAGTACTTC
CACKPGTGVGEQYF
>.|TRBD1|TRBV3-1|TRBJ2-7
TGTGCCAGCAGCCGCTCGGGACAGGGAGCCTACGAGCAGTACTTC
CASSRSGQGAYEQYF
>.|.|TRBV7-8|TRBJ2-7
TGTGCCAGCAGCTTAGCGGGGGACATCTTCTACGAGCAGTACTTC
CASSLAGDIFYEQYF
>many|TRBD2|TRBV12-3/TRBV12-4|TRBJ2-1
TGTGCCAGCTCTCTAGCGGGAGCTCGTAATGAGCAGTTCTTC
CASSLAGARNEQFF
>.|.|TRBV27|TRBJ2-7
TGTGCCAGCAGTGGCGGGGTCTGGGAGCAGTACTTC
CASSGGVWEQYF
>.|TRBD1|TRBV15|TRBJ1-1
TGTGCCACCAGCAGAGTTAGGACAGGGGGCTCTGAAGCTTTCTTT
CATSRVRTGGSEAFF
>many|TRBD1|TRBV3-1|TRBJ2-4
TGTGCCAGCAGCCAAACAGGACAGGGGGATAACATTCAGTACTTC
CASSQTGQGDNIQYF
>many|.|TRBV18|TRBJ1-1
TGTGCCAGCTCACCTAGGGACAAACTTTCCATGAACACTGAAGCTTTCTTT
CASSPRDKLSMNTEAFF
>.|TRBD2|TRBV9|TRBJ2-1
TGTGCCAGCAGCGTATCGGCTAGCGGATACAATGAGCAGTTCTTC
CASSVSASGYNEQFF
>many|.|TRBV27|TRBJ1-1
TGTGCCAGCAGTTTCCGACGGACCATGAACACTGAAGCTTTCTTT
CASSFRRTMNTEAFF